This TCR beta chain originates from a study of cytomegalovirus exposure and HLA in healthy donors. Both 60 Vbeta primers and 13 Jbeta primers went into the PCR. Clones were sequenced by immunoSEQ multiplex PCR, and TCRdb holds only the in-frame ones, with some missing. The sample lists roughly 150,000 clones, around 75% occurring once. This clone was seen only a few times. The antigen remains undetermined. Study observations and caveats: In a later analysis, around 18,000 TCR beta sequences were associated with HLA alleles at 0.05 false discovery rate. Some V segments (TRBV6-2 and TRBV6-3 among them) were excluded as indistinguishable. The investigators catalogued 150 or so TCR beta chains as cytomegalovirus-associated. Per published reports, the classifier diagnosed cytomegalovirus status with high specificity and sensitivity.

This CDR3 contains 15 residues. J gave up 3 bases and V 4 bases, and 6 bases lay outside the gene matches. Germline CDR1 and CDR2: MGHRA and YSYEKL. Sequences were obtained from PBMCs. The sequence was collected from a woman aged 40 to 55 in good health and CMV-seronegative. This sequence joins TRBV4-1 and TRBJ2-3; 8 bases map to TRBD2. The CDR3 coding sequence is TGCGCCAGCAGCCGCGGGACTAGTCCGACAGATACGCAGTATTTT. This translates into CASSRGTSPTDTQYF.